The 25 T cell receptor beta chains presented below share a single source sample, sequenced in a study of T cell responses to AZD1222 COVID-19 vaccine. Sequencing used immunoSEQ multiplex PCR; TCRdb keeps in-frame clones, though not all of them. Among about 160,000 clones listed, 85% to 95% were seen once. This specimen consisted of peripheral blood, obtained on day 0 of AZD1222 vaccination. These receptors originate from an adult in good health.

The chain joins TRBV5-1 to TRBJ1-1; D perhaps matches TRBD1 (6 bases). The CDR3 loop spans 17 amino acids. The V gene's germline CDR1 is SGHRS and CDR2 YFSETQ. Between the trimmed V and J ends, which lost 0 bases and 0 bases, there was a span of 15 bases. The CDR3 loop reads CASSLAGVQGLNTEAFF. The CDR3 DNA reads as TGCGCCAGCAGCTTGGCGGGGGTACAGGGACTGAACACTGAAGCTTTCTTT.

This clone has just a few counts. The chain carries TRBV7-9 and TRBJ2-2, with 10 bases aligning to TRBD2. V trimming: 7 bases; J trimming: 0 bases; junction bases outside the gene matches: 2. Germline V gives CDR1 SEHNR, CDR2 FQNEAQ (reference sequence). The CDR3 loop spans 15 amino acids. The DNA of the CDR3 is TGTGCCAGCACCCTAGCGGGAGCGAACACCGGGGAGCTGTTTTTT. As protein: CASTLAGANTGELFF.

This sequence joins TRBV28 and TRBJ1-2; 7 bases map to TRBD1. This CDR3 region has 14 residues. Trimming took 3 bases from V and 2 from J; bases not matched to a gene: 3. Germline CDR1 reads MDHEN; CDR2 reads SYDVKM. CDR3 sequence: CASSLGRGNYGYTF. The CDR3 bases are TGTGCCAGCAGTTTGGGCAGGGGGAACTATGGCTACACCTTC.

The chain carries TRBV5-5 and TRBJ1-3; maybe TRBD1 (6 bases). The CDR3 consists of 14 residues. V was pared by 4 bases and J by 0 bases, with 8 bases between. Germline lookup yields CDR1 SGHKS and CDR2 YYEKEE (reference sequence). In nucleotides, the CDR3 is TGTGCCAGCAGCCAGGGGAGCTCTGGAAACACCATATATTTT. Protein sequence: CASSQGSSGNTIYF.

This clone has only a few counts. The chain has TRBV11-2 and TRBJ1-4; TRBD1 is a possible D gene (5 bases). The germline V and J ends were trimmed by 5 bases and 2 bases, with 9 bases remaining between them. CDR1 and CDR2 from the germline V gene are SGHAT and FQNNGV. The CDR3 spans 14 residues. CDR3 loop: CASSHGATNEKLFF. In DNA form, the CDR3 reads TGTGCCAGCAGCCACGGGGCCACTAATGAAAAACTGTTTTTT.

The chain joins TRBV3-1 (or the pseudogene TRBV3-2) to TRBJ2-5, with D perhaps TRBD2 (5 bases). The length of the CDR3 is 14 residues. V lost 0 bases and J 5 bases, leaving 10 bases between the germline ends. CDR1 is LGHDT and CDR2 is YNNKEL in the germline V gene (reference sequence). Written as DNA, the CDR3 is TGTGCCAGCAGCCAAGATACGGGCGGGGAGACCCAGTACTTC. This sequence encodes CASSQDTGGETQYF.

The J gene is TRBJ2-2, the V gene TRBV11-2; D is undetermined. This CDR3 spans 12 amino acids. Trimming shortened V by 2 bases and J by 4 bases, and 2 bases separated the two germline ends. Germline CDR1 SGHAT, CDR2 FQNNGV. CDR3 nucleotide sequence: TGTGCCAGCAGCTTAACCACCGGGGAGCTGTTTTTT. Translation gives CASSLTTGELFF.

This chain connects TRBV7-6 to TRBJ1-2, with D unresolved. The CDR3 has 17 amino acids. Germline V gene lookup returns CDR1 SGHVS and CDR2 FNYEAQ. Trimming stripped 0 bases from V and 5 bases from J, with 19 bases between. As DNA, the CDR3 is TGTGCCAGCAGCTTAGCAGGAGGAAACCCCCCCCAATATGGCTACACCTTC. Translation: CASSLAGGNPPQYGYTF. The full variable domain, rest sourced from reference TRBV7-6 and TRBJ1-2, is GAGVSQSPRYKVTKRGQDVALRCDPISGHVSLYWYRQALGQGPEFLTYFNYEAQQDKSGLPNDRFSAERPEGSISTLTIQRTEQRDSAMYRCASSLAGGNPPQYGYTFGSGTRLTVV.

The V and J genes are TRBV11-2 and TRBJ1-1; D unresolved. Trimming shortened V by 5 bases and J by 9 bases, and 16 bases separated the two germline ends. This CDR3 has 13 residues. CDR1 and CDR2 from the germline V gene are SGHAT and FQNNGV. CDR3 region: CASSQERGRKAFF. CDR3 bases: TGTGCCAGCAGCCAGGAAAGAGGGCGGAAAGCTTTCTTT.

V usage is TRBV5-1 and J usage is TRBJ1-6; unclear D gene. CDR1 is SGHRS, CDR2 YFSETQ, per germline. V lost 1 base and J lost 7, with 6 bases in between. This CDR3 is 13 amino acids long. The CDR3: CASSLQGNSPLHF. The CDR3 coding sequence is TGCGCCAGCAGCTTGCAAGGGAATTCACCCCTCCACTTT.

The chain joins TRBV19 to TRBJ2-1; D is ambiguous. Germline CDR1 and CDR2: LNHDA and SQIVND (reference sequence). The CDR3 sequence is 11 residues long. V was trimmed by 8 bases and J by 4 bases, leaving 6 bases between them. CDR3 loop: CASESYNEQFF. In nucleotides, the CDR3 is TGTGCCAGTGAGTCGTACAATGAGCAGTTCTTC. The entire variable domain, with the rest obtained from reference TRBV19 and TRBJ2-1, is as follows: DGGITQSPKYLFRKEGQNVTLSCEQNLNHDAMYWYRQDPGQGLRLIYYSQIVNDFQKGDIAEGYSVSREKKESFPLTVTSAQKNPTAFYLCASESYNEQFFGPGTRLTVL.

This sequence joins TRBV19 and TRBJ1-1; 7 bases are a match to TRBD1. With V trimmed by 4 bases and J by 6 bases, 8 bases remained unmatched. In germline, CDR1 is LNHDA, CDR2 SQIVND (reference sequence). This CDR3 region has 14 residues. The CDR3 here is CASSRQGDTAEAFF. CDR3 DNA sequence: TGTGCCAGTAGTAGACAGGGAGATACGGCTGAAGCTTTCTTT.

The chain combines TRBV7-2 with TRBJ1-6, with TRBD1 identical over 8 bases. Germline assignment: CDR1 SGHTA and CDR2 FQGNSA. V dropped 4 bases and J dropped 7; count of bases not matched to a gene: 6. The CDR3 is 15 residues long. CDR3 loop: CASSSSTGENSPLHF. In DNA form, the CDR3 reads TGTGCCAGCAGCTCCTCGACAGGGGAAAATTCACCCCTCCACTTT.

This CDR3 reads CASSRNSGVPDTQYF. CDR3 coding DNA: TGTGCCAGCAGCCGCAATAGCGGGGTACCAGATACGCAGTATTTT. The chain links TRBV3-1 (or the pseudogene TRBV3-2) to TRBJ2-3; 8 bases fit TRBD2. Per the germline V gene, CDR1 is LGHDT and CDR2 is YNNKEL (reference sequence). V lost 4 bases to trimming and J lost 4 bases; unmatched junction nucleotides: 7. This CDR3 is built from 15 residues.

This chain uses TRBV19 with TRBJ2-1, with D possibly being TRBD2 (6 bases). The germline gives CDR1 LNHDA, CDR2 SQIVND (reference sequence). This CDR3 has 12 residues. Trimming removed 8 bases at V and 3 bases at J, with 8 bases between. The CDR3 nucleotides read TGTGCCAGTGGGACTGGCTACAATGAGCAGTTCTTC. Protein product: CASGTGYNEQFF.

The rearrangement links TRBV3-1 (or the pseudogene TRBV3-2) to TRBJ2-3; 11 positions agree with TRBD2. The CDR3 runs to 16 residues. The V gene's germline CDR1 is LGHDT and CDR2 YNNKEL (reference sequence). V gave up 2 bases and J gave up 8 bases; unmatched junction bases: 9. The CDR3 protein is CASSQRLAGYPGTQYF. CDR3 bases: TGTGCCAGCAGCCAAAGACTAGCGGGGTACCCAGGTACGCAGTATTTT.

This chain uses TRBV18 with TRBJ2-1; D not certain. Germline V CDR1 and CDR2: KGHSH, LQKENI. The ends were cut back, 0 bases at V and 7 bases at J, with 10 bases in the middle. The CDR3 has 14 residues. CDR3 region: CASSPPVRRNEQFF. CDR3 sequence (DNA): TGTGCCAGCTCACCACCGGTTCGGCGGAATGAGCAGTTCTTC.

The chain uses TRBV7-9 and TRBJ1-6; 9 bases are a match to TRBD1. The CDR3 consists of 12 residues. J gave up 10 bases and V 8 bases, and 3 bases lay outside the gene matches. CDR1 SEHNR and CDR2 FQNEAQ come from the germline V gene (reference sequence). The CDR3 nucleotides are TGTGCCAGCCTGGGACAGGGCTCACCCCTCCACTTT. Its protein product is CASLGQGSPLHF.

The chain joins TRBV7-7 to TRBJ2-5, with D possibly TRBD2 on 5 matching bases. CDR1 and CDR2 (germline): SSHAT, FNYEAQ (reference sequence). The CDR3 extends over 15 amino acids. Trimming took off 2 bases at V and 5 bases at J, with 15 bases between the two ends. CDR3 sequence: CASSLTPGKGETQYF. The CDR3 DNA reads as TGTGCCAGCAGCTTAACCCCGGGGAAGGGTGAGACCCAGTACTTC.

This rearrangement joins TRBV19 to TRBJ1-1; D might be TRBD1 (6 bases). Germline V gene sequence: CDR1 LNHDA, CDR2 SQIVND (reference sequence). The V gene lost 10 bases and the J gene lost 5 bases, with 17 bases spanning the gap. This CDR3 contains 13 residues. CDR3 DNA sequence: TGTGCCACTGAGCGGGGGGCTGGGACTGAAGCTTTCTTT. This gives the protein CATERGAGTEAFF.

V gene TRBV29-1 combines with J gene TRBJ1-1; unclear D gene. Trimming took 4 bases from V and 1 from J, leaving 4 bases between them. The CDR3 consists of 11 residues. CDR1 SQVTM and CDR2 ANQGSEA come from the germline V gene. This CDR3 is CSVGSNTEAFF. The DNA of the CDR3 is TGCAGCGTTGGGTCGAACACTGAAGCTTTCTTT.

The chain combines TRBV11-3 with TRBJ2-7, with a tentative D call TRBD2 (6 bases). Trimming took off 9 bases at V and 3 bases at J, with 18 bases between the two ends. The CDR3 extends over 14 amino acids. Germline loops: CDR1 SGHNT, CDR2 YENEEA. The CDR3 here is CASLRRPGVYEQYV. CDR3 coding DNA: TGTGCCAGTTTGAGGCGGCCGGGGGTCTACGAGCAGTACGTC.

The chain links TRBV18 to TRBJ2-1, with D hard to call. CDR1 is KGHSH, CDR2 LQKENI, per germline. With 2 bases removed from V and 2 bases from J, the gap between germline ends came to 10 bases. The CDR3 is 15 residues long. In nucleotides, the CDR3 is TGTGCCAGCTCACCAGCGAGAGCCACCTACAATGAGCAGTTCTTC. This gives the protein CASSPARATYNEQFF.

This sequence joins TRBV11-2 and TRBJ2-7; 8 positions agree with TRBD2. Germline V gene lookup returns CDR1 SGHAT and CDR2 FQNNGV. V lost 7 bases, J lost 4 bases, and 9 bases stayed unmatched. The CDR3 is 14 amino acids. The CDR3 loop is CASKPGLGTYEQYV. CDR3 DNA: TGTGCCAGCAAACCGGGACTAGGGACATACGAGCAGTACGTC.

This chain connects TRBV7-3 to TRBJ1-1, with D unclear. Per the germline V gene, CDR1 is SGHTA and CDR2 is FQGTGA. This CDR3 is built from 13 residues. V gave up 0 bases and J gave up 11 bases, with 13 bases separating them. In nucleotides, the CDR3 is TGTGCCAGCAGCTTAACCGTTGGGGAGGTCGCTTTCTTT. Encoded protein: CASSLTVGEVAFF.